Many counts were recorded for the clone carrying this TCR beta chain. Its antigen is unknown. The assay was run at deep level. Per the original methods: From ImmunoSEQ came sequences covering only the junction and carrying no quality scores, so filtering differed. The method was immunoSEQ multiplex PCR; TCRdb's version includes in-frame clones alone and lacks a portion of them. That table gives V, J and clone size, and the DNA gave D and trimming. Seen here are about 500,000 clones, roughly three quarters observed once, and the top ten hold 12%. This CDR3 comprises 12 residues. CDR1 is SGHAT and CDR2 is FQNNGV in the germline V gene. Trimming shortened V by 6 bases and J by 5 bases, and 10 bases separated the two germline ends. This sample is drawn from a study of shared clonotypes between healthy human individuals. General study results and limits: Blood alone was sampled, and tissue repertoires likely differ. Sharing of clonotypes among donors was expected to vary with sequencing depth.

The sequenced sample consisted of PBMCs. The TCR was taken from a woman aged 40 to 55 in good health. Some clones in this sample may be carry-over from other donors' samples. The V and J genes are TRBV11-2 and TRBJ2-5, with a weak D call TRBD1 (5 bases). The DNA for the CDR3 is TGTGCCAGCAGGCAGGGAATGGAGACCCAGTACTTC. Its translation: CASRQGMETQYF.